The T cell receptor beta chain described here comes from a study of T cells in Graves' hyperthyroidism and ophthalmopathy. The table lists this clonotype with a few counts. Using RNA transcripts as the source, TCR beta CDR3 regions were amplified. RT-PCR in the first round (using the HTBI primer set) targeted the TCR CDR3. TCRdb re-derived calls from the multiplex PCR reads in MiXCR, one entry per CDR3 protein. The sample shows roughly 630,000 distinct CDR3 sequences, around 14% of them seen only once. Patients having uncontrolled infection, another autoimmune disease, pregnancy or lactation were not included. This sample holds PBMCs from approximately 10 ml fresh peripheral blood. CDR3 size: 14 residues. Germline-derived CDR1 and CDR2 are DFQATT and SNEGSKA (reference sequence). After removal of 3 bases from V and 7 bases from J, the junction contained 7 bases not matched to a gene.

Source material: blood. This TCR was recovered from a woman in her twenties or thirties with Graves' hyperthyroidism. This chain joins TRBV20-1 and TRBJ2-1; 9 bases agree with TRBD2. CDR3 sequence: CSASKTSGLNEQFF. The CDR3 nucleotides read TGCAGTGCTAGTAAGACTAGCGGACTAAATGAGCAGTTCTTC.